Presented here are 28 T cell receptor beta chains from one specimen sequenced in a study of cytomegalovirus exposure and HLA in healthy donors. This PCR relied on a set of 60 Vbeta primers and 13 Jbeta primers. Assay: immunoSEQ multiplex PCR; the TCRdb copy retains only in-frame clones and omits some. The table has around 45,000 clones, roughly half seen once. Specimen: PBMCs. These TCRs come from a man aged 55 to 70 in good health and CMV-seronegative.

The chain is built from TRBV2 and TRBJ1-1, with no clear D. Germline CDR1 is SNHLY and CDR2 is FYNNEI. This CDR3 contains 13 residues. V lost 2 bases, J lost 10 bases, and 14 bases lay in between. The CDR3 nucleotides read TGTGCCAGCAGTGAACAACGAGGAAGTGGAGCTTTCTTT. It translates to CASSEQRGSGAFF.

This clone has only a few counts. J is TRBJ1-1 and V is TRBV5-1, with a possible D match to TRBD1 (6 bases). The CDR3 spans 14 residues. Trimming shortened V by 5 bases and J by 4 bases, and 15 bases separated the two germline ends. Looked up from germline, CDR1 is SGHRS and CDR2 is YFSETQ. Here the CDR3 reads CASSAQGSSTEAFF. The DNA of the CDR3 is TGCGCCAGCAGTGCGCAGGGGTCTAGCACTGAAGCTTTCTTT.

A few counts support this clone. The genes are TRBV7-9 and TRBJ2-1, with D perhaps matching TRBD2 (7 bases). CDR1 is SEHNR and CDR2 is FQNEAQ in the germline V gene (reference sequence). The length of the CDR3 is 14 residues. Trimming stripped 4 bases from V and 10 bases from J, with 17 bases between. The CDR3: CASSWGGIGSEQFF. The CDR3 nucleotides read TGTGCCAGCAGCTGGGGGGGCATAGGGAGCGAGCAGTTCTTC.

CDR3 in amino acids: CSVASPGTDTQYF. The CDR3 bases are TGCAGCGTTGCCTCCCCCGGCACAGATACGCAGTATTTT. This chain connects TRBV29-1 to TRBJ2-3; D not certain. The CDR3 is made up of 13 amino acids. Germline V gives CDR1 SQVTM, CDR2 ANQGSEA. Trimming removed 4 bases at V and 1 base at J, with 9 bases between.

By sample share, this clone is large. This rearrangement joins TRBV7-6 to TRBJ1-4, with 9 bases aligning to TRBD1. The CDR3 loop spans 17 amino acids. Trimming took 5 bases from V and 8 from J; bases not matched to a gene: 15. Germline CDR1 and CDR2: SGHVS and FNYEAQ. The CDR3: CASSAIVFGTGSEKLFF. The CDR3 DNA reads TGTGCCAGCAGCGCCATAGTTTTCGGGACAGGGAGCGAAAAACTGTTTTTT.

The chain combines TRBV5-1 with TRBJ2-7; 7 bases map to TRBD1. V dropped 4 bases and J dropped 5; count of bases not matched to a gene: 6. Germline V gene lookup returns CDR1 SGHRS and CDR2 YFSETQ. CDR3 length: 13 amino acids. This CDR3 is CASSPDRAHEQYF. CDR3 DNA sequence: TGCGCCAGCAGCCCCGACAGGGCCCACGAGCAGTACTTC.

In its sample, this clone was seen once. As DNA, the CDR3 is TGTGCCAGCAGCTCGACAGGGCACGGCTACACCTTC. As protein: CASSSTGHGYTF. The chain uses TRBV7-8 and TRBJ1-2, with TRBD1 matching over 7 bases. V shed 4 bases and J 8 bases; nucleotides not matched to a gene: 4. Germline CDR1 and CDR2: SGHVS and FQNEAQ. The CDR3 loop spans 12 amino acids.

J is TRBJ2-3 and V is TRBV30, with 9 positions matching TRBD1. CDR3 length: 15 residues. Losses at the gene ends were 3 bases for V and 1 base for J; bases not matched to a gene: 5. CDR1 GTSNPN and CDR2 SVGIG come from the germline V gene (reference sequence). The CDR3 nucleotides are TGTGCCTGGAGACCGGGACAGGGCGGCACAGATACGCAGTATTTT. It encodes CAWRPGQGGTDTQYF.

The rearrangement joins TRBV4-1 to TRBJ1-5, with 9 bases identical to TRBD1. Trimming at V came to 4 bases and at J to 6 bases, leaving 7 bases not matched to a gene. Germline V gives CDR1 MGHRA, CDR2 YSYEKL. This CDR3 contains 15 residues. DNA of the CDR3: TGCGCCAGCAGCCCCCGACAGGGGGACGGTCAGCCCCAGCATTTT. It translates to CASSPRQGDGQPQHF.

The V call is TRBV10-2, the J call TRBJ2-1; the D gene is possibly TRBD1 (6 bases). CDR3 size: 16 residues. The V and J ends lost 2 bases and 0 bases respectively, with 11 bases between them. Germline-derived CDR1 and CDR2 are WSHSY and SAAADI. The CDR3 nucleotides are TGCGCCAGCAGTGAGGGAACAGGGAGCTCCTACAATGAGCAGTTCTTC. It specifies CASSEGTGSSYNEQFF.

In nucleotides, the CDR3 is TGCGCCAGCAGGAGCACAGGTACGAACACTGAAGCTTTCTTT. It encodes CASRSTGTNTEAFF. The chain uses TRBV5-1 and TRBJ1-1; maybe TRBD1 (5 bases). The germline V and J ends were trimmed by 5 bases and 1 base, with 12 bases remaining between them. Germline assignment: CDR1 SGHRS and CDR2 YFSETQ. The CDR3 runs to 14 residues.

V and J are TRBV6-5 and TRBJ2-7; tentatively, D is TRBD1 (6 bases). CDR1 and CDR2 from the germline V gene are MNHEY and SVGAGI. The CDR3 extends over 13 amino acids. The germline V and J ends were trimmed by 6 bases and 5 bases, with 14 bases remaining between them. CDR3: CASSSGVRHEQYF. The CDR3 DNA is TGTGCCAGCAGCTCAGGGGTCAGGCACGAGCAGTACTTC.

This clone was observed a handful of times. The chain couples TRBV2 to TRBJ1-5, with 8 bases fitting TRBD1. V gave up 6 bases and J gave up 2 bases; unmatched junction bases: 12. Germline V lookup: CDR1 SNHLY, CDR2 FYNNEI. The CDR3 extends over 17 amino acids. The CDR3 spells CASSDKQGASGNQPQHF. CDR3 DNA: TGTGCCAGCAGCGACAAGCAGGGGGCGAGTGGCAATCAGCCCCAGCATTTT.

The chain carries TRBV4-1 and TRBJ2-7, with 7 bases fitting TRBD1. Per the germline V gene, CDR1 is MGHRA and CDR2 is YSYEKL. CDR3 size: 15 residues. V lost 0 bases and J lost 6; bases outside the gene matches: 8. CDR3 sequence: CASSQEGQTYREQYF. CDR3 in DNA: TGCGCCAGCAGCCAAGAGGGACAGACCTATCGCGAGCAGTACTTC.

The J gene is TRBJ1-2, the V gene TRBV15; 7 bases agree with TRBD1. Germline trimming cut 4 bases from V and 4 bases from J; bases unmatched to any gene: 6. The CDR3 is 14 residues long. From germline, CDR1 is LNHNV and CDR2 YYDKDF (reference sequence). CDR3 DNA sequence: TGTGCCACCAGCATAGACAGGGTTGGCTATGGCTACACCTTC. It codes for CATSIDRVGYGYTF.

The rearrangement joins TRBV20-1 to TRBJ1-2; D unclear. The germline gives CDR1 DFQATT, CDR2 SNEGSKA (reference sequence). With 5 bases removed from V and 13 bases from J, the gap between germline ends came to 17 bases. CDR3 length equals 11 residues. The CDR3: CSAPESRQSTF. CDR3 bases: TGCAGTGCTCCCGAATCCCGACAAAGCACCTTC.

The CDR3 coding sequence is TGTGCCTGGAGCGACGGACTAGCAAGCGAGCAGTACTTC. It is translated as CAWSDGLASEQYF. V gene TRBV30 combines with J gene TRBJ2-7; TRBD2 matches at 8 bases. There are 13 residues in the CDR3. CDR1 and CDR2 from the germline V gene are GTSNPN and SVGIG (reference sequence). The ends lost 3 bases at V and 6 bases at J; junction bases unmatched: 7.

This clone showed up just a few times. V is TRBV5-3 and J is TRBJ1-5; D is unresolved. TRBV5-3 falls under the ORF class, with uncertain function. Trimming shortened V by 4 bases and J by 0 bases, and 11 bases separated the two germline ends. This CDR3 contains 15 residues. The CDR3 region is CARSPREDSNQPQHF. CDR3 DNA: TGTGCCAGAAGCCCAAGGGAGGATAGCAATCAGCCCCAGCATTTT.

V and J are TRBV7-2 and TRBJ1-4, with a weak D call TRBD1 (6 bases). CDR1 and CDR2 from the germline V gene are SGHTA and FQGNSA. This CDR3 has 17 residues. The V and J ends lost 2 bases and 12 bases respectively, with 25 bases between them. The CDR3 DNA sequence: TGTGCCAGCAGCTTATCGCCGTTCAGGGGAGTTTTTACTCAACTGTTTTTT. The encoded protein is CASSLSPFRGVFTQLFF.

This clone showed up just a few times. This chain connects TRBV5-4 to TRBJ2-7; D perhaps matches TRBD2 (5 bases). CDR3 length: 14 amino acids. CDR1 SGHNT and CDR2 YYREEE come from the germline V gene (reference sequence). The V gene lost 5 bases and the J gene lost 4 bases, with 16 bases spanning the gap. This CDR3 reads CASSSRGSDYEQYF. The CDR3 nucleotides read TGTGCCAGCAGTTCTCGGGGTAGTGATTACGAGCAGTACTTC.

J is TRBJ1-4 and V is TRBV5-1; 8 bases are a match to TRBD1. CDR3 size: 14 residues. The ends lost 3 bases at V and 8 bases at J; junction bases unmatched: 6. The germline V gene has CDR1 SGHRS and CDR2 YFSETQ. The CDR3 nucleotides are TGCGCCAGCAGCTCGGACAGGGCCGGCGAAAAACTGTTTTTT. Translation: CASSSDRAGEKLFF. The full variable domain, its missing parts supplied by reference TRBV5-1 and TRBJ1-4, is KAGVTQTPRYLIKTRGQQVTLSCSPISGHRSVSWYQQTPGQGLQFLFEYFSETQRNKGNFPGRFSGRQFSNSRSEMNVSTLELGDSALYLCASSSDRAGEKLFFGSGTQLSVL.

CDR3 region: CASSYKGWHEQYF. CDR3 bases: TGTGCCAGCAGTTATAAGGGGTGGCACGAGCAGTACTTC. This chain joins TRBV27 and TRBJ2-7; D is perhaps TRBD1 (5 bases). In germline, CDR1 is MNHEY, CDR2 SMNVEV (reference sequence). CDR3 length: 13 residues. Trimming took off 4 bases at V and 5 bases at J, with 12 bases between the two ends.

This sequence joins TRBV7-9 and TRBJ2-5; possible D gene TRBD2, 6 bases. V shed 4 bases and J shed 4 bases, with 22 bases lying between them. CDR3 length: 17 residues. The germline CDR1 and CDR2 sequences are SEHNR and FQNEAQ (reference sequence). For the CDR3, the DNA is TGTGCCAGCAGCTCCGGCAGCGCGGGAAATCGTCCAGAGACCCAGTACTTC. Translating it yields CASSSGSAGNRPETQYF.

The chain uses TRBV7-3 and TRBJ2-7; a weak D match, TRBD2 (6 bases). Germline V gives CDR1 SGHTA, CDR2 FQGTGA. The CDR3 is made up of 14 amino acids. The ends were cut back, 4 bases at V and 2 bases at J, with 12 bases in the middle. The CDR3 reads CASSSLGGTYEQYF. The CDR3 nucleotides read TGTGCCAGCAGCTCGCTGGGGGGAACCTACGAGCAGTACTTC.

This chain links TRBV15 with TRBJ2-1; the match to TRBD2 covers 8 bases. Germline values: CDR1 LNHNV, CDR2 YYDKDF (reference sequence). The ends lost 2 bases at V and 6 bases at J; junction bases unmatched: 6. CDR3 length: 15 amino acids. CDR3 DNA: TGTGCCACCAGCAGACCGGGACTAGGGGGCAATGAGCAGTTCTTC. Protein: CATSRPGLGGNEQFF.

This clone has a handful of counts. The chain has TRBV5-4 and TRBJ2-4, with D unclear. Germline loops: CDR1 SGHNT, CDR2 YYREEE (reference sequence). The CDR3 contains 12 residues. The V and J ends lost 0 bases and 7 bases respectively, with 5 bases between them. The CDR3 loop reads CASSLERNIQYF. The CDR3 DNA follows: TGTGCCAGCAGCTTGGAACGGAACATTCAGTACTTC.

The J gene is TRBJ2-2, the V gene TRBV6-1; 8 bases fit TRBD1. With V trimmed by 9 bases and J by 5 bases, 8 bases remained unmatched. The germline V gene has CDR1 MNHNS and CDR2 SASEGT. The length of the CDR3 is 14 residues. The chain's CDR3 is CAREDRGGTGELFF. The DNA of the CDR3 is TGTGCCAGGGAAGACAGGGGTGGGACCGGGGAGCTGTTTTTT.

The V gene is TRBV28, the J gene TRBJ1-3; 7 positions agree with TRBD1. This CDR3 contains 15 residues. With 5 bases clipped from V and 3 bases from J, the junction kept 7 bases outside the gene matches. Germline V CDR1 and CDR2: MDHEN, SYDVKM. This CDR3 reads CASSRQGSDGNTIYF. In nucleotides, the CDR3 is TGTGCCAGCAGTCGACAGGGTTCGGATGGAAACACCATATATTTT.